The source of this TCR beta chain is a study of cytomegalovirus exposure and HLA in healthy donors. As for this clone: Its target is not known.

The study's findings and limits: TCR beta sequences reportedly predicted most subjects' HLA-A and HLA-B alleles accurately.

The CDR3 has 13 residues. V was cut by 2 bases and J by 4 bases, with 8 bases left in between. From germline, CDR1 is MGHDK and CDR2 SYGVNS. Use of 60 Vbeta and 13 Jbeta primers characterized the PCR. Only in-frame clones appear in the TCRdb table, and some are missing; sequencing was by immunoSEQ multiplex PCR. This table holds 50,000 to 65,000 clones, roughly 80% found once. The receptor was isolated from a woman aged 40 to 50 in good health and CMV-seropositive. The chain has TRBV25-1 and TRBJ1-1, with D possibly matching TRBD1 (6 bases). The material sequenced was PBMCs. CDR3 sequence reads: CASSETGSTEAFF. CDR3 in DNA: TGTGCCAGCAGTGAAACAGGGAGCACTGAAGCTTTCTTT.